The 31 T cell receptor beta chains below come from one sample, sequenced in a study of T cells in Graves' hyperthyroidism and ophthalmopathy. TCR beta CDR3 regions were amplified from RNA transcripts. In the first-round RT-PCR of the TCR CDR3, the HTBI primer set was used. TCRdb re-called the multiplex PCR reads with MiXCR, one entry per CDR3 protein. The table shows about 640,000 distinct CDR3 sequences, with about 14% occurring only once. Sequenced material: blood. The receptors come from a woman between 50 and 59 years old with Graves' ophthalmopathy.

This clonotype was detected ten times or more. This rearrangement joins TRBV27 to TRBJ1-5; 8 nucleotides align to TRBD1. The V gene's germline CDR1 is MNHEY and CDR2 SMNVEV (reference sequence). With V trimmed by 7 bases and J by 1 base, 9 bases remained unmatched. The CDR3 runs 16 residues. CDR3: CASKRTGWLSNQPQHF. CDR3 nucleotides: TGTGCCAGCAAAAGGACAGGGTGGTTGAGCAATCAGCCCCAGCATTTT.

This clonotype came up many times. The chain couples TRBV24-1 to TRBJ2-5; unclear D gene. The germline V and J ends were trimmed by 7 bases and 4 bases, with 12 bases remaining between them. The CDR3 totals 13 residues. Germline values: CDR1 KGHDR, CDR2 SFDVKD. The CDR3 is CATSGSTAETQYF. The CDR3 nucleotides read TGTGCCACCAGCGGATCTACGGCAGAGACCCAGTACTTC.

The table lists this clonotype with many counts. This chain links TRBV20-1 with TRBJ2-1; TRBD2 aligns across 10 bases. Germline loops: CDR1 DFQATT, CDR2 SNEGSKA (reference sequence). The CDR3 is 15 residues long. Germline trimming cut 5 bases from V and 3 bases from J; bases unmatched to any gene: 7. The CDR3 reads CSAFKTSGFYNEQFF. The CDR3 DNA is TGCAGTGCTTTCAAGACTAGCGGGTTCTACAATGAGCAGTTCTTC.

The chain is built from TRBV7-2 and TRBJ1-4, with D tentatively TRBD1 (5 bases). CDR3 length: 14 amino acids. Germline V gives CDR1 SGHTA, CDR2 FQGNSA. V lost 4 bases and J 4 bases, leaving 10 bases between the germline ends. CDR3 bases: TGTGCCAGCAGCTCGGGACCGTTTAATGAAAAACTGTTTTTT. Its protein product is CASSSGPFNEKLFF.

The sample holds many counts of this clonotype. This chain uses TRBV2 with TRBJ2-1; 7 bases are shared with TRBD2. V shed 2 bases, J shed 5 bases, and the junction held 6 bases outside the gene matches. Germline CDR1 and CDR2: SNHLY and FYNNEI. This CDR3 contains 15 residues. The CDR3 DNA follows: TGTGCCAGCAGTGAAACGGCTAGCGGAAACAATGAGCAGTTCTTC. Translation gives CASSETASGNNEQFF.

This clonotype appeared a few times. The chain employs TRBV28 and TRBJ2-4, with D perhaps TRBD2 (5 bases). This CDR3 spans 15 amino acids. Trimming took off 5 bases at V and 6 bases at J, with 17 bases between the two ends. Germline V gene data show CDR1 as MDHEN and CDR2 as SYDVKM. The CDR3 protein is CASSPPRAGLNIQYF. DNA of the CDR3: TGTGCCAGCAGTCCACCCCGGGCCGGACTAAACATTCAGTACTTC.

The chain uses TRBV11-2 and TRBJ2-5; 8 nucleotides align to TRBD2. After removal of 2 bases from V and 2 bases from J, the junction contained 7 bases not matched to a gene. CDR1 SGHAT and CDR2 FQNNGV come from the germline V gene. The CDR3 is made up of 16 amino acids. CDR3 bases: TGTGCCAGCAGCTTATTCCTAACTAGCGGACAAGAGACCCAGTACTTC. Its protein is CASSLFLTSGQETQYF.

The J gene is TRBJ2-7, the V gene TRBV4-3; a weak D match, TRBD2 (6 bases). Germline CDR1 reads LGHNA; CDR2 reads YSLEER. V was pared by 0 bases and J by 0 bases, with 18 bases between. The length of the CDR3 is 18 residues. CDR3 in amino acids: CASSQEALGGSGSYEQYF. CDR3 nucleotide sequence: TGCGCCAGCAGCCAAGAGGCCCTAGGAGGGTCGGGCTCCTACGAGCAGTACTTC.

In this sample, this clonotype turned up many times. The V and J genes are TRBV7-6 and TRBJ2-7; D gene ambiguous. The germline V and J ends were trimmed by 0 bases and 6 bases, with 18 bases remaining between them. Germline V gives CDR1 SGHVS, CDR2 FNYEAQ. CDR3 length: 16 amino acids. The CDR3 bases are TGTGCCAGCAGCTTAGCTACGACTCCCCACCGAGGCGAGCAGTACTTC. It translates to CASSLATTPHRGEQYF.

This clonotype was recorded at least ten times. For the CDR3, the DNA is TGTGCCAGCAGCCTCTGGCGGGGGCAGAACACTGAAGCTTTCTTT. It specifies CASSLWRGQNTEAFF. The chain is built from TRBV6-2 or TRBV6-3 and TRBJ1-1; D may be TRBD1 (6 bases). Germline V CDR1 and CDR2: MNHEY, SVGEGT. The CDR3 is 15 amino acids. The V and J ends lost 6 bases and 1 base respectively, with 15 bases between them.

This clonotype was detected many times. The CDR3 reads CASSAAGTSGYNEQFF. As DNA, the CDR3 is TGTGCCAGCAGCGCAGCCGGGACTAGCGGTTACAATGAGCAGTTCTTC. The gene calls are TRBV11-1 and TRBJ2-1, with 11 bases identical to TRBD2. The CDR3 length is 16 residues. Germline loops: CDR1 SGHAT, CDR2 FQDESV (reference sequence). V shed 5 bases, J shed 4 bases, and the junction held 7 bases outside the gene matches.

This clonotype was recorded many times. The rearrangement uses TRBV7-6 and TRBJ2-7; D may be TRBD2 (6 bases). Per the germline V gene, CDR1 is SGHVS and CDR2 is FNYEAQ. This CDR3 has 15 amino acids. V lost 0 bases and J 10 bases, leaving 19 bases between the germline ends. The CDR3 sequence: CASSLAPQGAGDQYF. For the CDR3, the DNA is TGTGCCAGCAGCTTAGCACCCCAGGGAGCGGGCGATCAGTACTTC. The full variable domain, with the rest looked up from reference TRBV7-6 and TRBJ2-7, is GAGVSQSPRYKVTKRGQDVALRCDPISGHVSLYWYRQALGQGPEFLTYFNYEAQQDKSGLPNDRFSAERPEGSISTLTIQRTEQRDSAMYRCASSLAPQGAGDQYFGPGTRLTVT.

This clonotype has a count of ten or more. The J gene is TRBJ2-1, the V gene TRBV18; D tentatively reads TRBD1 or TRBD2 (5 bases each). V lost 0 bases, J lost 5 bases, and 8 bases lay in between. Germline lookup yields CDR1 KGHSH and CDR2 LQKENI. The CDR3 is made up of 14 amino acids. The chain's CDR3 is CASSPPGRDNEQFF. The CDR3 coding sequence is TGTGCCAGCTCACCACCGGGACGGGACAATGAGCAGTTCTTC.

This clonotype was seen ten or more times. V and J are TRBV2 and TRBJ2-3, with D possibly matching TRBD1 (6 bases). The V gene lost 4 bases and the J gene lost 6 bases, with 8 bases spanning the gap. There are 12 residues in the CDR3. Per the germline V gene, CDR1 is SNHLY and CDR2 is FYNNEI. The CDR3 protein is CASSGDRDTQYF. DNA of the CDR3: TGTGCCAGCAGTGGCGACAGGGATACGCAGTATTTT.

In the case of this clonotype: A single base separates this from a much larger clone, so it may be a read error. V and J are TRBV20-1 and TRBJ2-2, with D possibly matching TRBD2 (6 bases). The germline V gene has CDR1 DFQATT and CDR2 SNEGSKA (reference sequence). The CDR3 is 14 residues long. V was trimmed by 7 bases and J by 4 bases, leaving 16 bases between them. The CDR3 spells CSVSEGARTGELFF. The DNA for the CDR3 is TGCAGTGTTTCGGAGGGAGCCCGCACCGGGGAGCTGTTTTTT.

This clonotype was counted at least ten times. J is TRBJ1-2 and V is TRBV7-9; 9 nucleotides line up with TRBD1. The CDR3 sequence is 15 residues long. V dropped 5 bases and J dropped 5; count of bases not matched to a gene: 9. Germline loops: CDR1 SEHNR, CDR2 FQNEAQ (reference sequence). This CDR3 is CASSPRDRALYGYTF. The CDR3 nucleotides read TGTGCCAGCAGCCCCCGGGACAGGGCCCTATATGGCTACACCTTC. Complete variable domain (other parts from reference TRBV7-9 and TRBJ1-2): DTGVSQNPRHKITKRGQNVTFRCDPISEHNRLYWYRQTLGQGPEFLTYFQNEAQLEKSRLLSDRFSAERPKGSFSTLEIQRTEQGDSAMYLCASSPRDRALYGYTFGSGTRLTVV.

In this sample, this clonotype turned up a few times. The V gene is TRBV15, the J gene TRBJ2-2; D not certain. Trimming removed 2 bases from V and 7 bases from J, with 5 bases in between. Germline CDR1 is LNHNV and CDR2 is YYDKDF (reference sequence). CDR3 length: 12 amino acids. The CDR3 region is CATSRPDGELFF. The DNA of the CDR3 is TGTGCCACCAGCAGACCGGACGGGGAGCTGTTTTTT.

This clonotype was seen more than once but under ten times. The chain combines TRBV7-3 with TRBJ1-1; 7 nucleotides line up with TRBD1. V shed 5 bases and J 1 base; nucleotides not matched to a gene: 10. CDR3 size: 16 residues. The germline gives CDR1 SGHTA, CDR2 FQGTGA. The CDR3 DNA is TGTGCCAGCAGCGGAAAAGGGGGCGCGGGGAACACTGAAGCTTTCTTT. It specifies CASSGKGGAGNTEAFF.

In its sample, this clonotype was seen many times. The rearrangement links TRBV5-1 to TRBJ1-1; D is perhaps TRBD1 (5 bases). CDR3 length equals 14 residues. CDR1 and CDR2 (germline): SGHRS, YFSETQ. V was trimmed by 4 bases and J by 5 bases, leaving 15 bases between them. The CDR3 is CASSPDRGGTEAFF. CDR3 nucleotides: TGCGCCAGCAGCCCGGATAGGGGTGGTACTGAAGCTTTCTTT. The full variable domain, completed using reference TRBV5-1 and TRBJ1-1, is KAGVTQTPRYLIKTRGQQVTLSCSPISGHRSVSWYQQTPGQGLQFLFEYFSETQRNKGNFPGRFSGRQFSNSRSEMNVSTLELGDSALYLCASSPDRGGTEAFFGQGTRLTVV.

This clonotype was seen ten or more times. The chain is built from TRBV12-3 or TRBV12-4 and TRBJ1-6; 9 nucleotides line up with TRBD1. The trim removed 6 bases at V and 9 bases at J, leaving 9 bases unmatched. CDR3 length: 15 amino acids. The CDR3 protein is CASSLTGGATSPLHF. DNA for the CDR3: TGTGCCAGCAGCCTTACAGGGGGCGCGACTTCACCCCTCCACTTT.

This clonotype occurred many times. This chain links TRBV5-1 with TRBJ2-7; the match to TRBD2 covers 8 bases. The CDR3 spans 15 residues. From germline, CDR1 is SGHRS and CDR2 YFSETQ. The J segment lost 3 bases and the V segment lost 3 bases, leaving 8 bases of the junction unmatched. The chain's CDR3 is CASSSTSGGGYEQYF. DNA of the CDR3: TGCGCCAGCAGCTCCACTAGCGGAGGCGGCTACGAGCAGTACTTC. Full variable domain (outside the CDR3, taken from reference TRBV5-1 and TRBJ2-7): KAGVTQTPRYLIKTRGQQVTLSCSPISGHRSVSWYQQTPGQGLQFLFEYFSETQRNKGNFPGRFSGRQFSNSRSEMNVSTLELGDSALYLCASSSTSGGGYEQYFGPGTRLTVT.

This clonotype appeared a few times. CDR3 bases: TGTGCCAGCAGCCAAGAAGAAGCGGGAACCTACACAGATACGCAGTATTTT. Its translation is CASSQEEAGTYTDTQYF. V and J are TRBV3-1 and TRBJ2-3; 7 bases match TRBD2. Germline assignment: CDR1 LGHDT and CDR2 YNNKEL (reference sequence). CDR3 size: 17 residues. V lost 0 bases and J lost 2; bases outside the gene matches: 8.

This clonotype appeared a single time. The chain employs TRBV4-2 and TRBJ1-4; TRBD1 agrees at 7 bases. V trimming: 0 bases; J trimming: 5 bases; junction bases outside the gene matches: 12. Germline loops: CDR1 LGHNA, CDR2 YNFKEQ. The CDR3 sequence is 18 residues long. The CDR3: CASSQDSPLTGTNEKLFF. As DNA, the CDR3 is TGTGCCAGCAGCCAAGATTCCCCCTTGACAGGGACGAATGAAAAACTGTTTTTT.

The CDR3 loop reads CASKLAGGPGELFF. DNA for the CDR3: TGTGCCAGCAAACTAGCGGGAGGACCCGGGGAGCTGTTTTTT. The chain recombines TRBV19 with TRBJ2-2; the match to TRBD2 covers 12 bases. The V gene end was trimmed by 9 bases and the J gene end by 6 bases; junction bases not matched to a gene: 5. Germline V gene sequence: CDR1 LNHDA, CDR2 SQIVND (reference sequence). The CDR3 sequence is 14 residues long.

This clonotype was counted at least ten times. The gene calls are TRBV7-2 and TRBJ1-2; D is undetermined. The V gene lost 3 bases and the J gene lost 2 bases, with 13 bases spanning the gap. This CDR3 has 15 amino acids. CDR1 and CDR2 (germline): SGHTA, FQGNSA. CDR3 bases: TGTGCCAGCAGCTTTGGGTACGGCAAAAACTATGGCTACACCTTC. Translated: CASSFGYGKNYGYTF.

Many counts were recorded for this clonotype. V gene TRBV6-1 combines with J gene TRBJ2-7; no reliable D call. CDR3 length: 13 residues. Germline V gives CDR1 MNHNS, CDR2 SASEGT. V gave up 2 bases and J gave up 2 bases, with 7 bases separating them. The CDR3: CASSELRTYEQYF. DNA for the CDR3: TGTGCCAGCAGTGAACTGAGAACCTACGAGCAGTACTTC.

The rearrangement uses TRBV4-1 and TRBJ2-7; TRBD1 might be the D (5 bases). Trimming removed 1 base from V and 7 bases from J, with 8 bases in between. The V gene's germline CDR1 is MGHRA and CDR2 YSYEKL. This CDR3 comprises 12 residues. CDR3 sequence: CASSQAAGEQYF. The CDR3 region has the DNA TGCGCCAGCAGCCAAGCGGCAGGGGAGCAGTACTTC.

This clonotype was counted at least ten times. The rearrangement uses TRBV9 and TRBJ2-1; 11 nucleotides match TRBD1. The germline V gene has CDR1 SGDLS and CDR2 YYNGEE. There are 14 residues in the CDR3. The V and J ends lost 8 bases and 4 bases, in that order; junction bases with no gene match: 5. The CDR3 region is CASTGTGGYNEQFF. The CDR3 DNA reads TGTGCCAGTACCGGGACAGGGGGTTACAATGAGCAGTTCTTC.

This sequence joins TRBV4-3 and TRBJ2-4; D is possibly TRBD2 (6 bases). The CDR3 runs 14 residues. CDR1 and CDR2 from the germline V gene are LGHNA and YSLEER. V lost 0 bases and J lost 10, with 13 bases in between. The CDR3 loop is CASSQEPAGEIQYF. CDR3 in DNA: TGCGCCAGCAGCCAAGAACCAGCGGGCGAAATTCAGTACTTC.

This clonotype was counted at least ten times. This chain joins TRBV28 and TRBJ1-2; unclear D gene. The V end was cut by 2 bases, the J end by 7 bases, with 20 bases between. The CDR3 length is 16 residues. Per germline, CDR1 MDHEN and CDR2 SYDVKM. The CDR3 nucleotides are TGTGCCAGCAGTTTAAAGGCGGCGCCCCTATCAAGTGGCTACACCTTC. This encodes CASSLKAAPLSSGYTF.

This clonotype was found a few times. The chain combines TRBV11-3 with TRBJ1-1; maybe TRBD1 (5 bases). V lost 0 bases and J 11 bases, leaving 19 bases between the germline ends. The CDR3 is 15 residues long. Germline lookup yields CDR1 SGHNT and CDR2 YENEEA. CDR3 protein: CASSLDSGFGLEAFF. In nucleotides, the CDR3 is TGTGCCAGCAGCTTAGACTCAGGGTTCGGCTTAGAGGCTTTCTTT.